The clone carrying this T cell receptor beta chain was counted many times. At one end, the junction sequence differs from germline, possibly due to a read error. With a J-beta primer mix and a sample-barcoded 5' primer, a second PCR ran roughly 6 to 11 cycles. Template switching added a 12-random-nucleotide identifier to every cDNA molecule. TCRdb re-called the 5' RACE reads with MiXCR, one entry per CDR3 protein. The table has 800,000 or so distinct CDR3 sequences, roughly 25% seen once. The CDR3 runs to 15 residues. Germline V gene data show CDR1 as SGHRS and CDR2 as YFSETQ. The sample is drawn from a study of blood T cells in healthy people across ages. The data were also submitted as part of a second study, on T cells of mothers and their children. That work contributes: Thymic selection molds TCR recombination products alike in related and unrelated pairs.

Sequenced material: blood. This chain links TRBV5-1 with TRBJ2-3, with TRBD2 identical over 12 bases. This clonotype was sampled from a boy younger than 18 in good health. The DNA of the CDR3 is TGTGCCAGCAGCTGGACTAGCGGGGGCACAGATACGCAGTATTTT. Translation: CASSWTSGGTDTQYF.